Each of the 14 T cell receptor beta chains below was sequenced from the same sample in a study of CD8 T cells in ankylosing spondylitis. TCRdb re-analysed the 5' RACE reads in MiXCR, keeping a single row per CDR3 protein. Of approximately 500,000 distinct CDR3 sequences in the sample, over 9.5% were seen once. These receptors' targets are unknown. Points from the study as a whole: A TCR beta motif of fewer than 10 highly homologous variants seemed to mark ankylosing spondylitis blood.

What was sequenced was blood, either unsorted or a sorted T cell fraction (not recorded which). The receptors were gathered from a male donor with ankylosing spondylitis.

This clonotype showed up just a few times. The CDR3 is CATGTFGGPETQYF. The CDR3 region has the DNA TGTGCCACCGGGACCTTCGGGGGTCCAGAGACCCAGTACTTC. V and J are TRBV24-1 and TRBJ2-5, with D possibly matching TRBD2 (6 bases). Trimming cost V 9 bases and J 4 bases, with 17 bases left between them. The CDR3 spans 14 residues. Germline loops: CDR1 KGHDR, CDR2 SFDVKD.

The chain employs TRBV3-1 and TRBJ2-3; 8 nucleotides match TRBD2. The CDR3 contains 15 residues. With 0 bases clipped from V and 7 bases from J, the junction kept 6 bases outside the gene matches. CDR1 and CDR2 from the germline V gene are LGHDT and YNNKEL (reference sequence). The CDR3 loop is CASSQDPSGSYTQYF. CDR3 nucleotides: TGTGCCAGCAGCCAAGACCCCAGCGGGAGTTATACGCAGTATTTT.

This clonotype was seen a few times. The chain links TRBV30 to TRBJ2-3, with TRBD2 identical over 8 bases. The CDR3 is made up of 16 amino acids. V lost 1 base and J lost 3; bases outside the gene matches: 9. Germline assignment: CDR1 GTSNPN and CDR2 SVGIG (reference sequence). The CDR3 region has the DNA TGTGCCTGGAGTGGGTTTGGTAGCGGGAAGACAGATACGCAGTATTTT. Protein sequence: CAWSGFGSGKTDTQYF.

This clonotype was seen only a few times. This sequence joins TRBV20-1 and TRBJ2-1; D uncertain. V shed 7 bases and J shed 9 bases, with 19 bases lying between them. The germline CDR1 and CDR2 sequences are DFQATT and SNEGSKA (reference sequence). This CDR3 contains 13 residues. CDR3 sequence: CSEQAPGVGEQFF. CDR3 nucleotides: TGCAGTGAACAAGCCCCTGGGGTCGGTGAGCAGTTCTTC.

The chain recombines TRBV3-1 with TRBJ2-7; D unclear. This CDR3 is built from 15 residues. Germline-derived CDR1 and CDR2 are LGHDT and YNNKEL (reference sequence). V was cut by 1 base and J by 2 bases, with 12 bases left in between. The CDR3 region is CASSQGIVGPYEQYV. In DNA form, the CDR3 reads TGTGCCAGCAGCCAAGGTATCGTAGGTCCCTACGAGCAGTACGTC.

The chain combines TRBV5-1 with TRBJ1-6; 8 nucleotides agree with TRBD1. This CDR3 region has 15 residues. CDR1 and CDR2 from the germline V gene are SGHRS and YFSETQ. Germline trimming cut 4 bases from V and 3 bases from J; bases unmatched to any gene: 3. In DNA form, the CDR3 reads TGCGCCAGCAGCCCCACAGGGGGCTATAATTCACCCCTCCACTTT. Encoded protein: CASSPTGGYNSPLHF.

The chain employs TRBV6-2 or TRBV6-3 and TRBJ1-5; unclear D gene. CDR1 and CDR2 from the germline V gene are MNHEY and SVGEGT. The CDR3 is made up of 13 amino acids. Trimming removed 7 bases from V and 4 bases from J, with 11 bases in between. The CDR3 nucleotides are TGTGCCAGCACTGACGGGAGGAATCAGCCCCAGCATTTT. Protein product: CASTDGRNQPQHF.

This clonotype has at least ten counts. The chain employs TRBV4-1 and TRBJ2-1; D ambiguous. CDR3 length: 15 residues. V was cut by 1 base and J by 0 bases, with 7 bases left in between. Looked up from germline, CDR1 is MGHRA and CDR2 is YSYEKL. CDR3 sequence: CASSQVLVSYNEQFF. The CDR3 nucleotides are TGCGCCAGCAGCCAAGTATTAGTCTCCTACAATGAGCAGTTCTTC.

This clonotype was counted a single time. CDR3 nucleotide sequence: TGTGCCAGCAGCTTAGAAGTTGTACTAGCGGGGTACAATGAGCAGTTCTTC. Its protein product is CASSLEVVLAGYNEQFF. This chain joins TRBV11-3 and TRBJ2-1; 10 positions agree with TRBD2. CDR1 and CDR2 (germline): SGHNT, YENEEA. The CDR3 runs 17 residues. The V and J ends lost 0 bases and 4 bases, in that order; junction bases with no gene match: 6.

A few counts support this clonotype. V and J are TRBV5-1 and TRBJ2-3; 8 nucleotides align to TRBD2. The germline gives CDR1 SGHRS, CDR2 YFSETQ. CDR3 length: 16 residues. V was clipped by 1 base and J by 0 bases; unmatched bases: 4. CDR3 nucleotide sequence: TGCGCCAGCAGCTTGACGAGACTAGCGAGCACAGATACGCAGTATTTT. Translated, it gives CASSLTRLASTDTQYF.

V is TRBV6-5 and J is TRBJ2-7, with no clear D. The CDR3 consists of 14 residues. V dropped 6 bases and J dropped 1 base, with 13 bases sitting between them. CDR1 is MNHEY and CDR2 is SVGAGI in the germline V gene. Here the CDR3 reads CASSYGHASYEQYF. CDR3 sequence (DNA): TGTGCCAGCAGCTACGGCCATGCGTCCTACGAGCAGTACTTC.

This clonotype was seen a few times. This chain joins TRBV11-2 and TRBJ2-2, with D possibly matching TRBD2 (6 bases). Per germline, CDR1 SGHAT and CDR2 FQNNGV. V lost 5 bases and J lost 7, with 11 bases in between. The CDR3 runs 13 residues. CDR3 DNA: TGTGCCAGCAGCATTAGCGGCGTCGGGGAGCTGTTTTTT. Translating it yields CASSISGVGELFF.

The V and J genes are TRBV12-3 or TRBV12-4 and TRBJ1-1; possible D gene TRBD1, 6 bases. The CDR3 spans 10 residues. Trimming removed 11 bases from V and 5 bases from J, with 9 bases in between. CDR3 nucleotide sequence: TGTGCCGAGGGGGGGACTGAAGCTTTCTTT. Translated: CAEGGTEAFF.

The chain is built from TRBV7-6 and TRBJ2-3; no clear D. V shed 3 bases and J shed 0 bases, with 13 bases lying between them. The CDR3 loop spans 16 amino acids. Germline CDR1 SGHVS, CDR2 FNYEAQ. CDR3 region: CASSFSFGSSTDTQYF. CDR3 in DNA: TGTGCCAGCAGCTTTAGTTTCGGATCTAGCACAGATACGCAGTATTTT.